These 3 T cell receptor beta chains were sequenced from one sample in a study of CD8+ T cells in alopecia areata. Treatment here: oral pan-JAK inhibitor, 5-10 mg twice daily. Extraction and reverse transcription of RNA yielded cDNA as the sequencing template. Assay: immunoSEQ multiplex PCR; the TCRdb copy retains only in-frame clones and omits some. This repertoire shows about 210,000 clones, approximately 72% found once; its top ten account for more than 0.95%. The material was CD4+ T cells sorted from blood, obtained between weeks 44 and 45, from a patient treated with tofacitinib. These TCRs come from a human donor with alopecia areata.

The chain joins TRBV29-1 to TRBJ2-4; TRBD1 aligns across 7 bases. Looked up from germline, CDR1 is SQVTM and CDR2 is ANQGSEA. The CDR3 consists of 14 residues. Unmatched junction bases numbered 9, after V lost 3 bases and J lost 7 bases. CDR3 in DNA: TGCAGCGTTGAGCAGGGGGAGCCCAGGAACATTCAGTACTTC. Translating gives CSVEQGEPRNIQYF.

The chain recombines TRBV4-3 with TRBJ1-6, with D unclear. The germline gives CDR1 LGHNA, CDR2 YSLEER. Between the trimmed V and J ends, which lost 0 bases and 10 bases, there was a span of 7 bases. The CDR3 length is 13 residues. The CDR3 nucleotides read TGCGCCAGCAGCCAAGATTCGGAGTCACCCCTCCACTTT. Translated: CASSQDSESPLHF.

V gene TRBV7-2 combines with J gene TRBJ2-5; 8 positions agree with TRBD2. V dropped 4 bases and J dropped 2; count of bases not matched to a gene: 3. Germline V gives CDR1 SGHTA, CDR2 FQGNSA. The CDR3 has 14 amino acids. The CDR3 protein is CASSSPGGQETQYF. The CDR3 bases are TGTGCCAGCAGCTCCCCGGGAGGGCAAGAGACCCAGTACTTC. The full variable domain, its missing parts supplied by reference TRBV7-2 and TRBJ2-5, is GAGVSQSPSNKVTEKGKDVELRCDPISGHTALYWYRQSLGQGLEFLIYFQGNSAPDKSGLPSDRFSAERTGGSVSTLTIQRTQQEDSAVYLCASSSPGGQETQYFGPGTRLLVL.